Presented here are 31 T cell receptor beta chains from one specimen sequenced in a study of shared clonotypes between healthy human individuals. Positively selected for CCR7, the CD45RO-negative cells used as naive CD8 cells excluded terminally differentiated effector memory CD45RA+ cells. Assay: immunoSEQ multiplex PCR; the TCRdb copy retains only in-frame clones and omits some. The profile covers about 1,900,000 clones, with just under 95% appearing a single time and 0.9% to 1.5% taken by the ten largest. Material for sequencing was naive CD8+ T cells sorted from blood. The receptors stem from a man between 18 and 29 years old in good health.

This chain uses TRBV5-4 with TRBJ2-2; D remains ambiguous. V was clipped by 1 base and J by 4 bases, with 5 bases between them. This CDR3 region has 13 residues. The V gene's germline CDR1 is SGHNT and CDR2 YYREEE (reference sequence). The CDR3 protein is CASSLTVTGELFF. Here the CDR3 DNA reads TGTGCCAGCAGCTTGACAGTCACCGGGGAGCTGTTTTTT.

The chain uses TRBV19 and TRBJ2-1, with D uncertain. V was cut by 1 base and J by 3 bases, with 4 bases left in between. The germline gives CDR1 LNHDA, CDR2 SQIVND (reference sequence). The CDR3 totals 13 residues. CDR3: CASSIGHYNEQFF. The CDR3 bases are TGTGCCAGTAGTATAGGACACTACAATGAGCAGTTCTTC.

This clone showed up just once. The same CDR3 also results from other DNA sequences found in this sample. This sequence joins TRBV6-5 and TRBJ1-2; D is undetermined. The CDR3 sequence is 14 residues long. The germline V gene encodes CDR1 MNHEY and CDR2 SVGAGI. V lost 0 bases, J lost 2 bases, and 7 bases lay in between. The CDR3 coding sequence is TGTGCCAGCAGTTACTCGGGGAACAACTATGGCTACACCTTC. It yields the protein CASSYSGNNYGYTF.

The CDR3 protein is CASSQDGAGSTEAFF. Here the CDR3 DNA reads TGCGCCAGCAGCCAAGATGGAGCAGGGAGCACTGAAGCTTTCTTT. The rearrangement uses TRBV4-1 and TRBJ1-1; D possibly corresponds to TRBD1 (5 bases). The CDR3 is made up of 15 amino acids. CDR1 is MGHRA, CDR2 YSYEKL, per germline. V was shortened by 0 bases and J by 4 bases, with 12 bases between the two germline ends.

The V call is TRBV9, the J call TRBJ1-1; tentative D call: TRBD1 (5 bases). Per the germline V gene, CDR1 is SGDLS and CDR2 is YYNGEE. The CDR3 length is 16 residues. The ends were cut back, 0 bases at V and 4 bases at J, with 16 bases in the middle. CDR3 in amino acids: CASSVEQGYLGTEAFF. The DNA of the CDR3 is TGTGCCAGCAGCGTAGAGCAGGGTTATTTGGGCACTGAAGCTTTCTTT.

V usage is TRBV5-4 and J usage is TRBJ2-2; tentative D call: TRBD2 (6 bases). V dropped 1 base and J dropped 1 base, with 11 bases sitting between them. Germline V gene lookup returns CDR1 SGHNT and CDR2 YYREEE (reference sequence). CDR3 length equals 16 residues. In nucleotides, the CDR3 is TGTGCCAGCAGCTTGTATGACGGGGGGAACACCGGGGAGCTGTTTTTT. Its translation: CASSLYDGGNTGELFF.

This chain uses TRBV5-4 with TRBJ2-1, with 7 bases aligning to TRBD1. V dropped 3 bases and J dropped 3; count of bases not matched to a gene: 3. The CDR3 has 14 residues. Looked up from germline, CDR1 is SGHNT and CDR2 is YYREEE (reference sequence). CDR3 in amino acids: CASSSRDSYNEQFF. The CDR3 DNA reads TGTGCCAGCAGCTCTCGGGACAGCTACAATGAGCAGTTCTTC.

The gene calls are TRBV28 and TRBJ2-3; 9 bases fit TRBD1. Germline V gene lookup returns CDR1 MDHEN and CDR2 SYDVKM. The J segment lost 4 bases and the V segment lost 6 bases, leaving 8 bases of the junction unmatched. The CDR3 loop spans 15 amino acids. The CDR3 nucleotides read TGTGCCAGCAGCCGACAGGGGGTATACCCAGATACGCAGTATTTT. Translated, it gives CASSRQGVYPDTQYF.

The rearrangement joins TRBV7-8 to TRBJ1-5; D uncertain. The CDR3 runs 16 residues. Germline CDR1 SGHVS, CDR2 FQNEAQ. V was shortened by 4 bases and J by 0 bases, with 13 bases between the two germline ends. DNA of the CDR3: TGTGCCAGCAGCTATTCAGCTGGGGATAGCAATCAGCCCCAGCATTTT. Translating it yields CASSYSAGDSNQPQHF.

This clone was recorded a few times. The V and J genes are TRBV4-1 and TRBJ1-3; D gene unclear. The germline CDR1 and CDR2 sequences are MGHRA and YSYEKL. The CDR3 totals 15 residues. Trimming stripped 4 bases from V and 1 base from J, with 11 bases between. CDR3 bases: TGCGCCAGCAGCCCCGCTGTTATTTCTGGAAACACCATATATTTT. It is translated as CASSPAVISGNTIYF.

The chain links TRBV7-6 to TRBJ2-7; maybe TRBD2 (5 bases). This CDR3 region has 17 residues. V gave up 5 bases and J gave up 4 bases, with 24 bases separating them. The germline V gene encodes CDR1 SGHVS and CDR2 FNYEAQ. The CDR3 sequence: CASSPDWSGEKLYEQYF. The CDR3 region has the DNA TGTGCCAGCAGCCCCGATTGGAGCGGAGAAAAGTTATACGAGCAGTACTTC. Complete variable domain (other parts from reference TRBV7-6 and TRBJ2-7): GAGVSQSPRYKVTKRGQDVALRCDPISGHVSLYWYRQALGQGPEFLTYFNYEAQQDKSGLPNDRFSAERPEGSISTLTIQRTEQRDSAMYRCASSPDWSGEKLYEQYFGPGTRLTVT.

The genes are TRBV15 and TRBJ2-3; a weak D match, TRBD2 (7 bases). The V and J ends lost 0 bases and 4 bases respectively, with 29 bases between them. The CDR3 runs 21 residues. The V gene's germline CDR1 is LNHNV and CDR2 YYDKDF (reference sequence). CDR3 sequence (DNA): TGTGCCACCAGCAGAGATCGTCGGCGGGGGCTCAACCCTCGCACCCCAGATACGCAGTATTTT. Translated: CATSRDRRRGLNPRTPDTQYF.

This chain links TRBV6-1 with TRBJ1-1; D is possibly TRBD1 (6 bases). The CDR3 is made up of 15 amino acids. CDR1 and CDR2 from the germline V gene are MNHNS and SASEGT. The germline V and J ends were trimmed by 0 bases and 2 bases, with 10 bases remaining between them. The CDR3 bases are TGTGCCAGCAGTGAAGCCGACAGGTCAAACACTGAAGCTTTCTTT. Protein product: CASSEADRSNTEAFF.

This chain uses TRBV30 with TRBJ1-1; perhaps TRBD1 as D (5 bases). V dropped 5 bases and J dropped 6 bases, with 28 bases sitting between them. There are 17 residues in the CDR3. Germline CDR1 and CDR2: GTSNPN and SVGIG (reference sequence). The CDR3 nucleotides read TGTGCCTGGGGGGGTTATCTGCCGGGCCCTAGCTACTCTGAAGCTTTCTTT. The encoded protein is CAWGGYLPGPSYSEAFF.

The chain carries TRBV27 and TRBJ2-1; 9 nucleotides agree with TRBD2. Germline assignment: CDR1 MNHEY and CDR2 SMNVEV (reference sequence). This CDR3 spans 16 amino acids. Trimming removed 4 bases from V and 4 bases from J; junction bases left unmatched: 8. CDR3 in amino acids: CASSSLASGAYNEQFF. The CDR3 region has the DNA TGTGCCAGCAGTTCCCTGGCTAGCGGGGCGTACAATGAGCAGTTCTTC.

The DNA for the CDR3 is TGTGCCAGCAGCATTAAGTGGGAACGCGGGACAGGGGACTACGAGCAGTACTTC. It encodes CASSIKWERGTGDYEQYF. The chain has TRBV7-9 and TRBJ2-7; TRBD1 matches 10 bases. V gave up 5 bases and J gave up 3 bases; unmatched junction bases: 16. This CDR3 has 18 amino acids. CDR1 and CDR2 (germline): SEHNR, FQNEAQ (reference sequence).

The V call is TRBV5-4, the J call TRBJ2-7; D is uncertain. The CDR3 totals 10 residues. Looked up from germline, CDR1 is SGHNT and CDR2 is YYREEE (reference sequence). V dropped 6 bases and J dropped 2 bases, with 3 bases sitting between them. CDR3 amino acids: CASTTYEQYF. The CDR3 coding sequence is TGTGCCAGCACCACCTACGAGCAGTACTTC.

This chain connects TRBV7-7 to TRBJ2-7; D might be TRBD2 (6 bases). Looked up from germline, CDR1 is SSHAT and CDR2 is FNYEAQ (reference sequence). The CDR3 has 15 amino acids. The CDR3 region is CASPLLGGILYEQYF. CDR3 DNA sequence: TGTGCTAGCCCACTTTTGGGCGGGATTCTCTACGAGCAGTACTTC. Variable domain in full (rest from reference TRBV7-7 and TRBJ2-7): GAGVSQSPRYKVTKRGQDVTLRCDPISSHATLYWYQQALGQGPEFLTYFNYEAQPDKSGLPSDRFSAERPEGSISTLTIQRTEQRDSAMYRCASPLLGGILYEQYFGPGTRLTVT.

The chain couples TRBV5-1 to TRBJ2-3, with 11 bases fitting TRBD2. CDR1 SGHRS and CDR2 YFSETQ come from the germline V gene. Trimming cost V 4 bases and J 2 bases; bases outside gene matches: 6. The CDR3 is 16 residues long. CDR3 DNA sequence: TGCGCCAGCAGCGCTGGACTAGCGGGTCTCACAGATACGCAGTATTTT. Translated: CASSAGLAGLTDTQYF.

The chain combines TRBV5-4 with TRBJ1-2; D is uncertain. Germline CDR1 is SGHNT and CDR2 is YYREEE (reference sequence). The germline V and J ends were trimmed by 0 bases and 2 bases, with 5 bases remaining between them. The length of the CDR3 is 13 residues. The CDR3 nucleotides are TGTGCCAGCAGCTTGGGCAGAAACTATGGCTACACCTTC. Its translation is CASSLGRNYGYTF.

The CDR3 here is CASRPTGAREQYF. In DNA form, the CDR3 reads TGTGCCAGCAGACCCACAGGGGCCCGCGAGCAGTACTTC. The chain carries TRBV28 and TRBJ2-7, with 7 bases matching TRBD1. The J segment lost 6 bases and the V segment lost 6 bases, leaving 8 bases of the junction unmatched. This CDR3 spans 13 amino acids. Germline-derived CDR1 and CDR2 are MDHEN and SYDVKM.

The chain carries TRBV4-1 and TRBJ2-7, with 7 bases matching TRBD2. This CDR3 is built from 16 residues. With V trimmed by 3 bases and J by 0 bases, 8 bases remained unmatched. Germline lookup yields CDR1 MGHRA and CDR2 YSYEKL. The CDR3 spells CASSQVSGEYSYEQYF. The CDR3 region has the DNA TGCGCCAGCAGCCAGGTCAGCGGGGAGTACTCCTACGAGCAGTACTTC.

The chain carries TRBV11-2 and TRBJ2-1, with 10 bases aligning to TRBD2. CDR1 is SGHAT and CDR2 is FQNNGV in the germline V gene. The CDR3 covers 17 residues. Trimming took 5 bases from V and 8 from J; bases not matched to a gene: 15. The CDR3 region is CASSPSYGTSDRDEQFF. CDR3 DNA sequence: TGTGCCAGCAGCCCCTCCTACGGGACTAGCGATCGCGATGAGCAGTTCTTC.

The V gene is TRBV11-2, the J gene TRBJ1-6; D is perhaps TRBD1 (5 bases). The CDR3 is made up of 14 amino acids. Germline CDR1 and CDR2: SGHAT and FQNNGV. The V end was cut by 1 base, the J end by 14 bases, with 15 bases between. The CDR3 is CASSLGDEGRALHF. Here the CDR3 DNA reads TGTGCCAGCAGCTTAGGGGACGAGGGTAGGGCCCTCCACTTT. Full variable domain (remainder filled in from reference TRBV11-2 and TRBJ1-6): EAGVAQSPRYKIIEKRQSVAFWCNPISGHATLYWYQQILGQGPKLLIQFQNNGVVDDSQLPKDRFSAERLKGVDSTLKIQPAKLEDSAVYLCASSLGDEGRALHFGNGTRLTVT.

CDR3 coding DNA: TGTGCCATCAGTGAATCCCGGACAAAAGATACGCAGTATTTT. As protein: CAISESRTKDTQYF. This chain links TRBV10-3 with TRBJ2-3; D perhaps matches TRBD1 (5 bases). Looked up from germline, CDR1 is ENHRY and CDR2 is SYGVKD. CDR3 length equals 14 residues. With 3 bases removed from V and 5 bases from J, the gap between germline ends came to 12 bases.

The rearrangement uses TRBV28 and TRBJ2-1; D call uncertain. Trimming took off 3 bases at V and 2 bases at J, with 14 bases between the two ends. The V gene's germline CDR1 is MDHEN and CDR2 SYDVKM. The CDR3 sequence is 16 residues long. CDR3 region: CASSFYLGRTYNEQFF. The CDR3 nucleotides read TGTGCCAGCAGTTTCTATCTAGGGCGGACCTACAATGAGCAGTTCTTC.

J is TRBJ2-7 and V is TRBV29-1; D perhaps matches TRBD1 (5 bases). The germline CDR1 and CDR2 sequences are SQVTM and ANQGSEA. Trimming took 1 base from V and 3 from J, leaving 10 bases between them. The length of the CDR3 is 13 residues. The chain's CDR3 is CSVEGDSFYEQYF. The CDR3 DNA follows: TGCAGCGTTGAAGGTGACAGCTTCTACGAGCAGTACTTC.

CDR3 amino acids: CASSLSSGAPGNTIYF. Here the CDR3 DNA reads TGTGCCAGCAGCTTATCCTCGGGGGCCCCTGGAAACACCATATATTTT. The V and J genes are TRBV7-9 and TRBJ1-3; D perhaps matches TRBD1 (6 bases). Per the germline V gene, CDR1 is SEHNR and CDR2 is FQNEAQ (reference sequence). The V gene lost 2 bases and the J gene lost 2 bases, with 13 bases spanning the gap. This CDR3 has 16 amino acids.

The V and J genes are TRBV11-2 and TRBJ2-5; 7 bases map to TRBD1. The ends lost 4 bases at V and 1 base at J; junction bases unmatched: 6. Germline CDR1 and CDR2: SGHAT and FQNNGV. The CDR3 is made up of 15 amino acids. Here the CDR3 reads CASSYLGGVQETQYF. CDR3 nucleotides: TGTGCCAGCAGCTACCTAGGGGGCGTCCAAGAGACCCAGTACTTC.

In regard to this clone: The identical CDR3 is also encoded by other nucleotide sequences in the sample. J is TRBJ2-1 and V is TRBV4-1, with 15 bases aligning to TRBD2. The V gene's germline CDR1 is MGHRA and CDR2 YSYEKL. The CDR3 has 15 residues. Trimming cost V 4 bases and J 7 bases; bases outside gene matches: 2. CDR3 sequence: CASSLGLAGGNEQFF. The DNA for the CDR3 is TGCGCCAGCAGCCTGGGACTAGCGGGAGGTAATGAGCAGTTCTTC.

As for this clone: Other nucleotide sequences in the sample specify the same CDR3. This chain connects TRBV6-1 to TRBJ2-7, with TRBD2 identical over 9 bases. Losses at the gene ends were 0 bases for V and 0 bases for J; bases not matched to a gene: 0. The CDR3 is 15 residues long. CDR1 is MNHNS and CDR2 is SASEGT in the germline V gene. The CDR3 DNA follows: TGTGCCAGCAGTGAAGCGCGGGGGGGCTCCTACGAGCAGTACTTC. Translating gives CASSEARGGSYEQYF.